What follows are 13 T cell receptor beta chains derived from one specimen sequenced in a study of T cell changes during pregnancy in multiple sclerosis. Sequencing used immunoSEQ multiplex PCR; TCRdb keeps in-frame clones, though not all of them. Of some 70,000 clones in the sample, around 92% were seen once. Sequenced material: CD8+ T cells from peripheral blood mononuclear cells, taken in the third trimester of pregnancy. The receptors here all came from a female donor in good health, enrolled as a control in a pregnancy study.

The CDR3 bases are TGTGCCAGCACCAATCTCCGACAGGTTCTGAACACTGAAGCTTTCTTT. Translating it yields CASTNLRQVLNTEAFF. The chain recombines TRBV2 with TRBJ1-1; tentative D call: TRBD1 (6 bases). Germline V gene data show CDR1 as SNHLY and CDR2 as FYNNEI. The CDR3 extends over 16 amino acids. The V and J ends lost 7 bases and 0 bases respectively, with 18 bases between them.

This chain connects TRBV4-3 to TRBJ2-7, with 8 bases aligning to TRBD1. CDR1 is LGHNA, CDR2 YSLEER, per germline. V gave up 1 base and J gave up 2 bases; unmatched junction bases: 4. The CDR3 totals 15 residues. The CDR3 DNA is TGCGCCAGCAGCCAAGGAAGGACAGGGCCCTACGAGCAGTACTTC. Amino acids: CASSQGRTGPYEQYF.

V gene TRBV30 combines with J gene TRBJ2-7, with D possibly TRBD1 on 6 matching bases. The CDR3 length is 11 residues. Trimming cost V 5 bases and J 3 bases, with 8 bases left between them. Per germline, CDR1 GTSNPN and CDR2 SVGIG (reference sequence). The CDR3 is CAWGDNYEQYF. The CDR3 coding sequence is TGTGCCTGGGGGGACAACTACGAGCAGTACTTC.

The chain recombines TRBV21-1 with TRBJ2-7; the table's D call TRBD1 went unverified against the DNA. TRBV21-1 corresponds to a pseudogene. This CDR3 is 18 amino acids long. CDR3 sequence reads: CASSKRGSNRARLREQYF. CDR3 coding DNA: TGTGCCAGCAGCAAAAGGGGATCGAACAGGGCACGTCTACGGGAGCAGTACTTC.

The chain has TRBV6-1 and TRBJ1-1, with TRBD1 matching over 7 bases. After removal of 6 bases from V and 5 bases from J, the junction contained 9 bases not matched to a gene. The CDR3 is made up of 14 amino acids. Germline-derived CDR1 and CDR2 are MNHNS and SASEGT. CDR3 in amino acids: CASSQTGLSTEAFF. The CDR3 region has the DNA TGTGCCAGCAGCCAGACAGGGTTAAGTACTGAAGCTTTCTTT.

This sequence joins TRBV4-1 and TRBJ2-7, with 7 bases fitting TRBD2. CDR1 is MGHRA and CDR2 is YSYEKL in the germline V gene. The CDR3 is 16 residues long. With V trimmed by 0 bases and J by 3 bases, 8 bases remained unmatched. The CDR3 loop is CASSQDGGGGIYEQYF. The CDR3 nucleotides are TGCGCCAGCAGCCAAGATGGAGGCGGGGGAATCTACGAGCAGTACTTC.

The chain couples TRBV4-3 to TRBJ2-7; 8 bases map to TRBD1. CDR1 LGHNA and CDR2 YSLEER come from the germline V gene. J was trimmed by 5 bases and V by 1 base; bases with no gene match: 10. The CDR3 length is 16 residues. The CDR3 DNA reads TGCGCCAGCAGCCAAGTCCTGGGACAGGTTATCAACGAGCAGTACTTC. It specifies CASSQVLGQVINEQYF.

The gene calls are TRBV2 and TRBJ2-1; 9 bases are shared with TRBD2. Germline CDR1 reads SNHLY; CDR2 reads FYNNEI. V dropped 4 bases and J dropped 0; count of bases not matched to a gene: 7. The CDR3 runs 17 residues. This CDR3 is CASSVLAGQISYNEQFF. In DNA form, the CDR3 reads TGTGCCAGCAGTGTGCTAGCGGGGCAAATCTCCTACAATGAGCAGTTCTTC. Based on the CDR3 plus reference TRBV2 and TRBJ2-1, the full variable domain is EPEVTQTPSHQVTQMGQEVILRCVPISNHLYFYWYRQILGQKVEFLVSFYNNEISEKSEIFDDQFSVERPDGSNFTLKIRSTKLEDSAMYFCASSVLAGQISYNEQFFGPGTRLTVL.

The chain carries TRBV6-4 and TRBJ2-7; 10 nucleotides align to TRBD1. With V trimmed by 3 bases and J by 6 bases, 8 bases remained unmatched. The CDR3 length is 15 residues. Per the germline V gene, CDR1 is MRHNA and CDR2 is SNTAGT. CDR3 amino acids: CASSETGTGDAEQYF. DNA for the CDR3: TGTGCCAGCAGTGAAACGGGGACAGGGGATGCCGAGCAGTACTTC.

V usage is TRBV7-9 and J usage is TRBJ1-2; 9 nucleotides agree with TRBD1. CDR1 SEHNR and CDR2 FQNEAQ come from the germline V gene (reference sequence). V lost 6 bases and J lost 4; bases outside the gene matches: 9. CDR3 length: 15 amino acids. DNA of the CDR3: TGTGCCAGCAGACCTCCGGGACAGGGATTCTATGGCTACACCTTC. This sequence encodes CASRPPGQGFYGYTF.

The chain employs TRBV19 and TRBJ1-2; D is undetermined. Germline V gene data show CDR1 as LNHDA and CDR2 as SQIVND (reference sequence). Between the trimmed V and J ends, which lost 5 bases and 5 bases, there was a span of 15 bases. The CDR3 is 14 amino acids. CDR3 loop: CASSPDEKSYGYTF. CDR3 DNA sequence: TGTGCCAGTAGTCCCGATGAGAAAAGTTATGGCTACACCTTC.

Here the CDR3 DNA reads TGTGCCAGCAGTTCCGCTCTGGCTCCGTCAGATACGCAGTATTTT. This gives the protein CASSSALAPSDTQYF. The chain carries TRBV6-6 and TRBJ2-3; D call uncertain. V was trimmed by 4 bases and J by 4 bases, leaving 15 bases between them. CDR1 is MNHNY, CDR2 SVGAGI, per germline (reference sequence). The CDR3 covers 15 residues.

The chain combines TRBV30 with TRBJ2-1, with D perhaps matching TRBD1 (7 bases). Per germline, CDR1 GTSNPN and CDR2 SVGIG (reference sequence). CDR3 length: 13 residues. V was shortened by 3 bases and J by 7 bases, with 13 bases between the two germline ends. CDR3 sequence: CAWSRRGRNEQFF. The CDR3 nucleotides are TGTGCCTGGAGCCGGAGGGGGCGGAATGAGCAGTTCTTC.